This TCR beta chain was recovered during a study of identical twins. Points from the study as a whole: Not following the same donors, the study drew its conclusions from cross-sectional statistical analysis. Possibly, invariant MAIT and iNKT cells partly confounded zero-insertion analyses.

Trimming removed 1 base from V and 6 bases from J; junction bases left unmatched: 4. The CDR3 has 15 amino acids. Germline CDR1 and CDR2: SEHNR and FQNEAQ (reference sequence). This clonotype was detected only a few times. As yet, its antigen is unknown. The cDNA had a unique molecular identifier and a template-switch universal primer site. TCRdb re-derived calls from the 5' RACE reads in MiXCR, one entry per CDR3 protein. The sample carries hundreds of thousands of distinct CDR3 sequences, about 12% recorded once. This sample also appeared in a second study, on yellow fever vaccine responses in identical twins. That report notes: The T cell response to vaccination in identical twins was reportedly partly convergent and partly personalized.

The clonotype was recovered from a woman between 18 and 29 years old in good health. The chain employs TRBV7-9 and TRBJ2-7; 12 nucleotides match TRBD1. Source material: CD8+ T cells sorted from blood. The CDR3 reads CASSLEGTGGVEQYF. The CDR3 DNA sequence: TGTGCCAGCAGCTTAGAGGGGACAGGGGGCGTCGAGCAGTACTTC.